What follows is one T cell receptor beta chain and its context. Followed over time, Seattle patients had been enrolled while infection was active. Assay: immunoSEQ multiplex PCR; the TCRdb copy retains only in-frame clones and omits some. Of 200,000 to 250,000 clones in the sample, 85% to 90% were seen once. This sample was taken from a study of blood T cell repertoires in COVID-19. Looked up from germline, CDR1 is LNHDA and CDR2 is SQIVND (reference sequence). Trimming left V 6 bases short and J 0 bases short, with 11 bases between. The CDR3 runs to 14 residues. The clonotype was recovered from a man in his fifties with COVID-19, enrolled during active disease. The specimen was peripheral blood. J is TRBJ1-1 and V is TRBV19; D might be TRBD1 (5 bases). The CDR3 loop reads CASSRGAVNTEAFF. Here the CDR3 DNA reads TGTGCCAGTAGCCGCGGGGCCGTGAACACTGAAGCTTTCTTT.